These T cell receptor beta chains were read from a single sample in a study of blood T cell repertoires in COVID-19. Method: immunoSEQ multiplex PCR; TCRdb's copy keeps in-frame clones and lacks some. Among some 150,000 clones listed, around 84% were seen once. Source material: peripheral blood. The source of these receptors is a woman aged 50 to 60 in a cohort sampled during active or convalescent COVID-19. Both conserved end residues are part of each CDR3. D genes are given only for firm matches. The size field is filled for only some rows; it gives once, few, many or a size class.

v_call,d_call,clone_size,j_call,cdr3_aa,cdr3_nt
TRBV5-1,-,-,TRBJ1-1,CASSLEGLNTEAFF,TGCGCCAGCAGCTTAGAGGGTTTGAACACTGAAGCTTTCTTT
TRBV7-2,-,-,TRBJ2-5,CASSIPNQRETQYF,TGTGCCAGCAGCATCCCCAACCAGCGGGAGACCCAGTACTTC
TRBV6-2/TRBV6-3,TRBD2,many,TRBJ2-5,CASSPRTSGGEETQYF,TGTGCCAGCAGCCCCAGGACTAGCGGGGGGGAAGAGACCCAGTACTTC
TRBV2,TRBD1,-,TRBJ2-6,CASRAGQGLPGANVLTF,TGTGCCAGCAGGGCGGGACAGGGGCTTCCTGGGGCCAACGTCCTGACTTTC
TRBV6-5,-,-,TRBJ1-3,CASSYSRIDGNTIYF,TGTGCCAGCAGTTACTCTAGAATCGATGGAAACACCATATATTTT
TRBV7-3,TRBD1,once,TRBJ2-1,CASRRQGIVDEQFF,TGTGCCAGCAGGAGACAGGGAATAGTGGATGAGCAGTTCTTC
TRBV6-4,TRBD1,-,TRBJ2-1,CASSDSPGGNEQFF,TGTGCCAGCAGTGACTCCCCAGGGGGCAATGAGCAGTTCTTC
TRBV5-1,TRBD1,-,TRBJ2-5,CASSLEAGGHQETQYF,TGCGCCAGCAGCTTGGAGGCAGGGGGTCACCAAGAGACCCAGTACTTC
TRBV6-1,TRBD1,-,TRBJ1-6,CASSEQGGSYNSPLHF,TGTGCCAGCAGTGAACAGGGGGGCTCCTATAATTCACCCCTCCACTTT
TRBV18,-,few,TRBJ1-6,CASSGGEYSPLHF,TGTGCCAGCTCCGGGGGGGAGTATTCACCCCTCCACTTT
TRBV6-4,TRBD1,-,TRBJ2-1,CASSDSPGQGANEQFF,TGTGCCAGCAGTGACTCTCCGGGACAGGGGGCCAATGAGCAGTTCTTC
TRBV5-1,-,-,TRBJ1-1,CASSLGRIGGTEAFF,TGCGCCAGCAGCTTGGGAAGGATAGGCGGTACTGAAGCTTTCTTT
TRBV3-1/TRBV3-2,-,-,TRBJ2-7,CASSPGVGGEGEQYF,TGTGCCAGCAGCCCGGGCGTGGGGGGTGAGGGGGAGCAGTACTTC
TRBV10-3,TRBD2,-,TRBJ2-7,CATRTSGGPPVEQYF,TGTGCCACCAGGACTAGCGGGGGGCCCCCGGTTGAGCAGTACTTC
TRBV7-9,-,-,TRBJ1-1,CASSQYRSQNTEAFF,TGTGCCAGCAGCCAATACAGGTCCCAGAACACTGAAGCTTTCTTT
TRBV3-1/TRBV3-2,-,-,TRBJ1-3,CASSPPLQGNTIYF,TGTGCCAGCAGCCCTCCATTACAGGGAAACACCATATATTTT
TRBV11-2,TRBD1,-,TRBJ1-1,CASSPAGGAFF,TGTGCCAGCAGCCCAGCAGGGGGAGCTTTCTTT
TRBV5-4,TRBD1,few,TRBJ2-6,CASAPGGWANVLTF,TGTGCCAGCGCCCCAGGGGGCTGGGCCAACGTCCTGACTTTC
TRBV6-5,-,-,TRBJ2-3,CASSPTSDTQYF,TGTGCCAGCAGCCCCACTTCGGATACGCAGTATTTT
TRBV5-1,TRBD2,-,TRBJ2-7,CASSMLASGGFYEQYF,TGCGCCAGCAGCATGTTGGCTAGCGGAGGCTTCTACGAGCAGTACTTC
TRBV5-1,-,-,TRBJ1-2,CASSTAPTVGGYTF,TGCGCCAGCAGCACCGCACCGACAGTCGGCGGCTACACCTTC
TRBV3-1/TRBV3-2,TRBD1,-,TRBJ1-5,CASSRGTGGYQPQHF,TGTGCCAGCAGCCGCGGGACAGGGGGGTACCAGCCCCAGCATTTT
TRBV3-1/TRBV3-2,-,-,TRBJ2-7,CASLGSRYEQYF,TGTGCCAGCCTGGGCAGTAGGTACGAGCAGTACTTC
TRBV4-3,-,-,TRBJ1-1,CASSQDPQNTEAFF,TGCGCCAGCAGCCAAGATCCCCAGAACACTGAAGCTTTCTTT
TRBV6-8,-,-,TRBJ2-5,CASSYSVRRGGVETQYF,TGTGCCAGCAGTTACTCGGTCCGGCGAGGGGGGGTCGAGACCCAGTACTTC
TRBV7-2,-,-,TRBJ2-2,CASSRAYDTGELFF,TGTGCCAGCAGCCGCGCTTACGATACCGGGGAGCTGTTTTTT
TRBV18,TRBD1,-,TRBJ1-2,CASSPTLEDRIGGYTF,TGTGCCAGCTCACCAACACTCGAGGACAGGATCGGGGGCTACACCTTC
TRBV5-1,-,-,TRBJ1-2,CASSLNSGVNYGYTF,TGCGCCAGCAGCTTAAACTCAGGGGTTAACTATGGCTACACCTTC
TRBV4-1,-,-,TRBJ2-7,CASSQDSQGTYEQYF,TGCGCCAGCAGCCAAGATTCGCAGGGAACGTACGAGCAGTACTTC
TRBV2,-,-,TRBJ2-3,CASNMAITDTQYF,TGTGCCAGCAATATGGCCATCACAGATACGCAGTATTTT
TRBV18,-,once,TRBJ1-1,CASSPLGARNTEAFF,TGTGCCAGCTCACCACTGGGGGCGCGGAACACTGAAGCTTTCTTT
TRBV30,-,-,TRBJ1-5,CAWSGDNNQPQHF,TGTGCCTGGAGTGGAGACAACAATCAGCCCCAGCATTTT
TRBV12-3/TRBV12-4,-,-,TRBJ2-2,CASQGSPGELFF,TGTGCCTCCCAAGGGAGCCCCGGGGAGCTGTTTTTT
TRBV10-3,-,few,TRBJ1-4,CAISESSSQDNEKLFF,TGTGCCATCAGTGAGTCGTCTAGCCAAGATAATGAAAAACTGTTTTTT
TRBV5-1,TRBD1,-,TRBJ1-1,CASSLGGTGNAEAFF,TGCGCCAGCAGCTTGGGAGGGACAGGGAACGCTGAAGCTTTCTTT
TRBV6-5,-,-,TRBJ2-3,CASSLGGGSTDTQYF,TGTGCCAGCAGCCTGGGAGGGGGGAGCACAGATACGCAGTATTTT
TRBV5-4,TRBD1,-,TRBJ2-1,CASSFLTGGVVGNEQFF,TGTGCCAGCAGCTTTTTAACAGGGGGCGTGGTGGGTAATGAGCAGTTCTTC
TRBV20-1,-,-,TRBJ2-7,CSASETGRWEQYF,TGCAGTGCTAGTGAGACAGGCAGATGGGAGCAGTACTTC
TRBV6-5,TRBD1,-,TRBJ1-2,CASSSDLGQGNYGYTF,TGTGCCAGCAGTTCTGACCTGGGACAGGGGAACTATGGCTACACCTTC
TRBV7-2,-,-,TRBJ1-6,CASSLGSGSSPLHF,TGTGCCAGCAGCTTAGGCTCAGGGTCCTCACCCCTCCACTTT
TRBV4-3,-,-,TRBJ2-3,CASSQEYRDSFPDTQYF,TGCGCCAGCAGCCAAGAGTACCGGGACTCCTTCCCAGATACGCAGTATTTT
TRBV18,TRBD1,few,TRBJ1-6,CASSSRQGHNSPLHF,TGTGCCAGCTCATCCCGACAGGGCCATAATTCACCCCTCCACTTT
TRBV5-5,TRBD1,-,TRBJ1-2,CASSPSIGTGIYGYTF,TGTGCCAGCAGCCCGTCGATAGGGACAGGGATATATGGCTACACCTTC
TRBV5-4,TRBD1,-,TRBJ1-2,CASSATGGVAGYTF,TGTGCCAGCAGCGCGACAGGGGGTGTCGCCGGCTACACCTTC
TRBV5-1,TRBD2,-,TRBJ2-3,CASGPTSGKTDTQYF,TGCGCCAGCGGCCCTACTAGCGGGAAAACAGATACGCAGTATTTT
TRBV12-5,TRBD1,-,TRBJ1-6,CASGLVTWTGQNSYNSPLHF,TGTGCTAGTGGTTTGGTAACGTGGACAGGACAAAACTCCTATAATTCACCCCTCCACTTT
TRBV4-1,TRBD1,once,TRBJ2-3,CASSQSGQGVHADTQYF,TGCGCCAGCAGCCAATCGGGACAGGGGGTCCATGCGGATACGCAGTATTTT
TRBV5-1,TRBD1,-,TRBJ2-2,CASSIRDRRTGELFF,TGCGCCAGCAGCATCCGGGACAGAAGAACCGGGGAGCTGTTTTTT